This T cell receptor beta chain originates from a study of regulatory T cells in long-lasting Graves disease. Arm-PCR of CDR3 regions and iRepertoire HTBI primers were the basis on which TCR beta libraries were built. Using its own MiXCR run on the multiplex PCR reads, TCRdb lists one record per CDR3 protein. The data show 550,000 to 600,000 distinct CDR3 sequences, roughly 15% seen once. This sample's time point: newly diagnosed GD, antithyroid drugs for less than 3 months. PBMC-extracted RNA yielded the TCR library. Diagnosis followed American Thyroid Association guidelines for Graves' disease. The CDR3 extends over 13 amino acids. Trimming shortened V by 2 bases and J by 2 bases, and 6 bases separated the two germline ends. Germline V gene sequence: CDR1 LNHDA, CDR2 SQIVND (reference sequence). The same data also contributed to another study, on T cells in Graves' hyperthyroidism and ophthalmopathy. That work states: First-round RT-PCR of the TCR CDR3 relied on the HTBI primer set.

This chain uses TRBV19 with TRBJ1-1; D gene unclear. The source is a man in his late teens or twenties with Graves disease. The sequencing used peripheral blood mononuclear cells (PBMCs), collected at new diagnosis, from a patient treated with antithyroid drugs. The CDR3 region has the DNA TGTGCCAGTAGTATATGGCATAACACTGAAGCTTTCTTT. Its translation: CASSIWHNTEAFF.